The following is a TCR beta chain sequence with its context. Germline-derived CDR1 and CDR2 are SGDLS and YYNGEE. The V end lost 5 bases, the J end lost 2 bases, and 9 bases lay between the germline ends. The CDR3 is made up of 13 amino acids. cDNA prepared by RNA extraction and subsequent reverse transcription served as the template for sequencing. Sequenced by immunoSEQ multiplex PCR; TCRdb stores in-frame clones only, minus some. The sample consists of about 120,000 clones, around 50% of them appearing once. The data stem from a study of CD8+ T cells in alopecia areata. This TCR was sampled from a human donor with alopecia areata. The sequenced sample consisted of NKG2D-low CD8+ T cells sorted from blood. The V call is TRBV9, the J call TRBJ2-3; D not resolved. The DNA of the CDR3 is TGTGCCAGCAGATTGACTGACACAGATACGCAGTATTTT. This codes for CASRLTDTDTQYF.